This T cell receptor beta chain was captured by sequencing in a study of T cell responses to AZD1222 COVID-19 vaccine (dated by TCRdb to about 2021). Study-level background: TCR sequencing was performed for some 250 trial participants, of whom some 200 were given two doses of AZD1222 and around 25 were given two doses of MenACWY control vaccine. Trial participants were enrolled by age into subgroups of 18-55, 56-69 and 70-plus years, and around 150, 29 and 61 TCR-sequenced participants, respectively, were included in these subgroups.

Per the publication, the time point label means: about 28 days (+/-7) after the second vaccine dose. AZD1222 recipients with second doses at about 4 weeks or about 12 weeks were pooled, because spike-specific TCR depth and breadth did not differ between schedules. Samples from vaccinated people were obtained from the UK trials COV001 and COV002, which included a single-blind randomized controlled phase 2/3 trial of AZD1222 (ChAdOx1 nCoV-19) in healthy adults. Trial participant PBMC samples were collected at day 0 and day 28 after the second dose for TCRbeta chain sequencing. Broad study findings and their caveats: Reportedly, close to half of the unique spike-specific TCRs recognized epitopes lying outside the regions that are mutated in the B.1.351 and B.1.1.7 variants. Participants were mostly white British, with more females than males. The authors suggested clonal diversity may have been underestimated. Conclusions about previously exposed vaccinees were limited because only six AZD1222 recipients were SARS-CoV-2 seropositive at baseline. In the small 56-69-year group, the increase in depth fell short of significance, most likely because of low power. Spike-specific TCR breadth and depth rose significantly after two AZD1222 doses compared with day 0 and with MenACWY recipients. Because no day 14 peak-response samples were available, the repertoires could be characterized only after the peak T cell response. Vaccine-associated CD4 TCRs spanned the whole spike protein, with dominant responses in regions 160-218 and 743-854.

The CDR3 regions of human TCRbeta chains were subjected to immunosequencing. As for the original processing: Repertoire TCRs were matched against a reference library of SARS-CoV-2-specific TCRs generated with the MIRA antigen-specificity platform. Breadth was defined as the fraction of unique TCRs that were SARS-CoV-2-associated, and depth was defined as the fraction of total T cells that were SARS-CoV-2-associated. Using the MIRA data, each spike-specific TCR was assigned both to the spike region to which the TCR was reactive and to a CD4 or CD8 class. Log10-transformed breadth and depth values were compared by one-way ANOVA with Sidak's multiple comparisons tests. Here the immuneACCESS table is served through TCRdb, limited to in-frame sequences with V and J called. Missing clones are a known gap in these copies; in checked studies unresolved V genes cover under half, and the rest lacks a known reason. V and J calls and clone size are those listed in that table; D and trimming were worked out from the DNA. In all, the sample holds about 140,000 clones, and almost 95% of those were seen once. Roughly 3.5% of the sample belongs to the ten largest clones.

The table lists this clone with a count of one. It lacks a known antigen. No much larger clone is present one base from it, and per-base qualities are unavailable. In the germline V gene, CDR1 corresponds to KGHSY and CDR2 to FQNENV. V has 3 bases trimmed and J has 9 bases trimmed; junction bases matching no gene number 8. The CDR3 runs 15 residues from the cysteine to the phenylalanine. Just the 45-base CDR3 DNA is kept, in frame starting at base 1. The TCR was taken from an adult who received the AZD1222 COVID-19 vaccine. The sequenced sample was peripheral blood, obtained 28 days after the second AZD1222 dose. The V and J genes are TRBV16 and TRBJ2-1; 10 middle bases align to TRBD2. The DNA reads TGTGCCAGCAGCCAGACCGGGACTAGCGACGGTGAGCAGTTCTTC. The translation is CASSQTGTSDGEQFF.